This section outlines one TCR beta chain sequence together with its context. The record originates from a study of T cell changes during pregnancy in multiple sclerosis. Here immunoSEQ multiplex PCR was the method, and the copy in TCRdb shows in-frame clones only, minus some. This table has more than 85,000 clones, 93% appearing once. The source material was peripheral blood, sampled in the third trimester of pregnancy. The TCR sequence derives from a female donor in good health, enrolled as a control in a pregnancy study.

CDR3 nucleotide sequence: TGTGCCAGCAGCCCCCGGGAAGAACAGCCCCAGCATTTT. Translating it yields CASSPREEQPQHF. The chain links TRBV21-1 to TRBJ1-5. TRBV21-1 represents a pseudogene. The CDR3 length is 13 residues.